This T cell receptor (beta chain) is from a study of cytomegalovirus exposure and HLA in healthy donors. Study results and limitations: Cytomegalovirus-associated status was assigned to 164 TCR beta chains.

Libraries were prepared by immunoSEQ multiplex PCR; TCRdb keeps only in-frame clonotypes and omits some of them. The sample shows 130,000 to 150,000 clones, 84% of them seen only once. A word on this clone: Its target is unknown.

A roughly 120-subject validation cohort, separate from the approximately 610-subject first cohort, supplied the donors. Germline CDR1 and CDR2: MGHRA and YSYEKL. Trimming took off 0 bases at V and 6 bases at J, with 9 bases between the two ends. The CDR3 covers 14 residues. Material: PBMCs. The chain joins TRBV4-1 to TRBJ1-3; no definite D call. The clonotype originates from a woman between 25 and 40 years old in good health and CMV-seronegative. The CDR3 nucleotides read TGCGCCAGCAGCCAAGAGCGGGTTGCAAACACCATATATTTT. This sequence encodes CASSQERVANTIYF.